These 3 T cell receptor beta chains originate from one sample sequenced in a study of cytomegalovirus exposure and HLA in healthy donors. Primers included in the PCR were 60 Vbeta and 13 Jbeta primers. The protocol was immunoSEQ multiplex PCR, while the TCRdb copy is restricted to in-frame clones and leaves out a portion. The table includes 90,000 to 130,000 clones, over 60% detected once. Sequences were obtained from PBMCs. The receptor source for this set is a man between 25 and 39 years old in good health and CMV-seropositive.

The chain has TRBV5-1 and TRBJ1-1, with 7 bases identical to TRBD1. The V gene's germline CDR1 is SGHRS and CDR2 YFSETQ. After removal of 1 base from V and 0 bases from J, the junction contained 6 bases not matched to a gene. The CDR3 is made up of 16 amino acids. The CDR3 region has the DNA TGCGCCAGCAGCTTGAGGACAGGCCGAATGAACACTGAAGCTTTCTTT. Encoded protein: CASSLRTGRMNTEAFF.

The rearrangement uses TRBV10-3 and TRBJ2-2; 7 bases match TRBD1. Trimming took 3 bases from V and 8 from J; bases not matched to a gene: 12. This CDR3 has 16 amino acids. Germline-derived CDR1 and CDR2 are ENHRY and SYGVKD. In DNA, the CDR3 is TGTGCCATCAGTGATCGACAGGGAGTTGGTACGGGGGAGCTGTTTTTT. Its translation: CAISDRQGVGTGELFF.

This clone was counted between two and nine times. This likely reflects a read error, since a far larger clone is one base away. The DNA is left out, because the CDR3 cannot be placed on it with certainty; the CDR3 is given as TCRdb lists it. The chain recombines TRBV30 with TRBJ1-2; TRBD1, the D gene given by the table, was not confirmed from the DNA. Germline V lookup: CDR1 GTSNPN, CDR2 SVGIG (reference sequence). Counting both end residues, the CDR3 totals 12 amino acids. The CDR3 reads CAGTDRNYGCTF.